This TCR beta chain was recorded in a study of blood T cell repertoires in COVID-19. Study overall: Samples representing acute and convalescent COVID-19 were sourced from the United States, Italy and Spain. PBMCs, B-cell-depleted T cells, or T cells were the source of the cDNA or gDNA that made up the material.

Per the original methods: Reference gene primer amplification gave estimated nucleated cell counts. Assay used: immunoSEQ multiplex PCR; TCRdb lists only in-frame clones, some missing. V and J calls and clone size are given by that table; D and trimming were obtained from the DNA. Seen here are roughly 130,000 clones, roughly 80% observed once, and the top ten hold 16%. J was trimmed by 1 base and V by 5 bases; bases with no gene match: 8. The CDR3 covers 17 residues. Per germline, CDR1 PRHDT and CDR2 FYEKMQ (reference sequence). The sequenced sample was peripheral blood. The source of this sequence is a woman in her forties or fifties with acute or convalescent COVID-19. V usage is TRBV13 and J usage is TRBJ2-7; 13 bases map to TRBD2. The CDR3 spells CASSPRTSGGASYEQYF. The CDR3 coding sequence is TGTGCCAGCAGCCCTCGGACTAGCGGGGGTGCTTCCTACGAGCAGTACTTC.